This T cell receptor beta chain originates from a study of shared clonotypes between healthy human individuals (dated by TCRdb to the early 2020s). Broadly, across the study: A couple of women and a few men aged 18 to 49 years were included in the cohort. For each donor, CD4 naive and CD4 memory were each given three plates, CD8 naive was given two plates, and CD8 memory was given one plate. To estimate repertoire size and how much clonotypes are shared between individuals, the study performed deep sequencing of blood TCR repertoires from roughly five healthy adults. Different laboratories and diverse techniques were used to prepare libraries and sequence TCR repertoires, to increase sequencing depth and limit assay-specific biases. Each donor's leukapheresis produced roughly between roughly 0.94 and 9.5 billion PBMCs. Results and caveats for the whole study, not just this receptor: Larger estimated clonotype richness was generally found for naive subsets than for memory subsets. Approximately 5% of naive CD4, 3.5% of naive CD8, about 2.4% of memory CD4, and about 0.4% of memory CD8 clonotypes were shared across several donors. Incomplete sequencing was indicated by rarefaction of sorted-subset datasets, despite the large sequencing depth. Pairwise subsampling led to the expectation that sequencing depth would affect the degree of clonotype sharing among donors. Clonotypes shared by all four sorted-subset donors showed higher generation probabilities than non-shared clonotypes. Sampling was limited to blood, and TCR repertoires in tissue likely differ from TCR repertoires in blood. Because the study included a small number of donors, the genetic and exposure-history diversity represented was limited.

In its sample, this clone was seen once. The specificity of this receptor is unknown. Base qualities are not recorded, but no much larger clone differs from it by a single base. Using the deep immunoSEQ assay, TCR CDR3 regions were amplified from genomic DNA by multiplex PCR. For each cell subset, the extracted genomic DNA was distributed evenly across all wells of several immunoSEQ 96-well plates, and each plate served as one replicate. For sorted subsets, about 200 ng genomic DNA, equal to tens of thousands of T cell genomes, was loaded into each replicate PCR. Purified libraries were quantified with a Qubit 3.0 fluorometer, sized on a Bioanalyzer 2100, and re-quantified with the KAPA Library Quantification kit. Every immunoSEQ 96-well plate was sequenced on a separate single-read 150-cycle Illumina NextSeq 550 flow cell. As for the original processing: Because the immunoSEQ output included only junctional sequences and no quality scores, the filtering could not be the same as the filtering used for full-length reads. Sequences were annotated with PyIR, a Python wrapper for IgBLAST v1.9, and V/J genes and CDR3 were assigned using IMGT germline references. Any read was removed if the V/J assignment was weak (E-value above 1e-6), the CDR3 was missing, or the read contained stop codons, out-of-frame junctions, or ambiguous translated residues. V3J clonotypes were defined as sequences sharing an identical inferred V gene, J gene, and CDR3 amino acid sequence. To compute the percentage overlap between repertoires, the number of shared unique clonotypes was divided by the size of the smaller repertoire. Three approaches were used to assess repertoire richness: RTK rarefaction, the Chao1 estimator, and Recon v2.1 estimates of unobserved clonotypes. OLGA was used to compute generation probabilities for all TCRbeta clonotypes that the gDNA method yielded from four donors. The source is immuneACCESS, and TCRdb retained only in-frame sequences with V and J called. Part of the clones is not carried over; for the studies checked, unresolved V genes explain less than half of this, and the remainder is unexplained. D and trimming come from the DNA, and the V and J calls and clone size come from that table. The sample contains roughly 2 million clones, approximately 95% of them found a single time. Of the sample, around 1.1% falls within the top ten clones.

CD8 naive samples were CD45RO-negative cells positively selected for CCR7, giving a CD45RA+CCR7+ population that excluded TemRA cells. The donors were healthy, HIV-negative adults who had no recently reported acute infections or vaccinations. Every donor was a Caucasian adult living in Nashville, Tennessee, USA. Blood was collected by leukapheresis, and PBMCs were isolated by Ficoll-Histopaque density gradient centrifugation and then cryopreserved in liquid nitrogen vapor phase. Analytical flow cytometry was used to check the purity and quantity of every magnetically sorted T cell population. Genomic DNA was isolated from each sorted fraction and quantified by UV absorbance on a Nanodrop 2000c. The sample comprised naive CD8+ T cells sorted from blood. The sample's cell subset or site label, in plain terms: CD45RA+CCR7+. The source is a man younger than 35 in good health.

The CDR3 region has the sequence CASSQNGQEGTGELFF. The sequence in DNA is TGCGCCAGCAGCCAAAACGGACAGGAGGGCACCGGGGAGCTGTTTTTT. This chain is built from TRBV4-3 and TRBJ2-2, and possibly TRBD1, on 7 matching bases. Cut back by 2 bases and 4 bases, the V and J ends lie 14 bases apart. Per the germline V gene, LGHNA is the CDR1 and YSLEER is the CDR2. The CDR3 holds 16 amino acids from the cysteine to the phenylalanine. Of the read, only the CDR3 DNA is kept; its 48 bases are in frame from base 1.